The rows below give T cell receptor beta chains drawn from one sample of a study of blood T cells in healthy people across ages. TCRdb recomputed calls from the 5' RACE reads with MiXCR, one row per CDR3 protein. The sample includes roughly 1,500,000 distinct CDR3 sequences, approximately 40% seen only once; the top ten take 6.5% to 10%. Sequenced sample: blood. Every receptor here comes from a young woman in good health. Both conserved end residues are part of each CDR3. Each record gives: CDR3 DNA, CDR3 protein, V gene, J gene, clone size, D gene. A D gene is named only where the DNA matches it firmly. Some rows have no size entry. The others give once, few or many, or a class for an expanded clone.

CDR3 DNA: TGCGCCAGCAGCCCCCGAGGAGACGGCTCCTACAATGAGCAGTTCTTC; CDR3 protein: CASSPRGDGSYNEQFF; V gene: TRBV5-1; J gene: TRBJ2-1; clone size: NA; D gene: NA
CDR3 DNA: TGTGCCAGCAGTACGGGACAGGGATCTTACAATGAGCAGTTCTTC; CDR3 protein: CASSTGQGSYNEQFF; V gene: TRBV6-1; J gene: TRBJ2-1; clone size: few; D gene: TRBD1
CDR3 DNA: TGTGCCAGCAGTCACAGGGGATTCGGCACTGAAGCTTTCTTT; CDR3 protein: CASSHRGFGTEAFF; V gene: TRBV27; J gene: TRBJ1-1; clone size: NA; D gene: TRBD1
CDR3 DNA: TGCAGTGTTACGAGCTCCTACAATGAGCAGTTCTTC; CDR3 protein: CSVTSSYNEQFF; V gene: TRBV20-1; J gene: TRBJ2-1; clone size: few; D gene: NA
CDR3 DNA: TGCAGTGCTAGAGATGGGCCTAGCCCTTACAATGAGCAGTTCTTC; CDR3 protein: CSARDGPSPYNEQFF; V gene: TRBV20-1; J gene: TRBJ2-1; clone size: NA; D gene: NA
CDR3 DNA: TGTGCCAGCAGCCAATCTACGGGAAAGGGCCTTAACTACGAGCAGTACTTC; CDR3 protein: CASSQSTGKGLNYEQYF; V gene: TRBV3-1; J gene: TRBJ2-7; clone size: NA; D gene: NA
CDR3 DNA: TGTGCTATTGGTTTCGGGACTAGCGGGAGTAGGCCCGGGGAGCTGTTTTTT; CDR3 protein: CAIGFGTSGSRPGELFF; V gene: TRBV12-5; J gene: TRBJ2-2; clone size: NA; D gene: TRBD2
CDR3 DNA: TGTGCCAGCAGCGGAGCAGAAGGCGGTCCTGAGGTGGGGTTTTGGAATGAGCAGTTCTTC; CDR3 protein: CASSGAEGGPEVGFWNEQFF; V gene: TRBV12-3/TRBV12-4; J gene: TRBJ2-1; clone size: NA; D gene: NA
CDR3 DNA: TGCAGCGTCACCCAGGGGCTTATCTATGGCTACACCTTC; CDR3 protein: CSVTQGLIYGYTF; V gene: TRBV29-1; J gene: TRBJ1-2; clone size: few; D gene: NA
CDR3 DNA: TGCGCCAGCAGCCAAGATTCGACCCCACTTTACGTCCTAGCCAAAAACATTCAGTACTTC; CDR3 protein: CASSQDSTPLYVLAKNIQYF; V gene: TRBV4-1; J gene: TRBJ2-4; clone size: NA; D gene: NA
CDR3 DNA: TGTGCCAGCAGTGAGGGTCTGGGCGACACAGATACGCAGTATTTT; CDR3 protein: CASSEGLGDTDTQYF; V gene: TRBV2; J gene: TRBJ2-3; clone size: few; D gene: NA
CDR3 DNA: TGTGCCAGCAGTGAATCAGGGGGATTAGGCTACACCTTC; CDR3 protein: CASSESGGLGYTF; V gene: TRBV6-1; J gene: TRBJ1-2; clone size: few; D gene: TRBD1
CDR3 DNA: TGTGCCAGCAGCTTGGGGGACAGAAACACCGGGGAGCTGTTTTTT; CDR3 protein: CASSLGDRNTGELFF; V gene: TRBV11-2; J gene: TRBJ2-2; clone size: NA; D gene: TRBD1
CDR3 DNA: TGTGCCAGCAGCCCAAGGGGGCTAACTCCAGATACGCAGTATTTT; CDR3 protein: CASSPRGLTPDTQYF; V gene: TRBV27; J gene: TRBJ2-3; clone size: NA; D gene: TRBD1
CDR3 DNA: TGTGCCAGCAACCCCGGCGGTTCGGGGAACTACGAGCAGTACTTC; CDR3 protein: CASNPGGSGNYEQYF; V gene: TRBV6-1; J gene: TRBJ2-7; clone size: few; D gene: NA
CDR3 DNA: TGCAGTGCTAGGGACTACCGGGCGGGAGTCCCAGATACGCAGTATTTT; CDR3 protein: CSARDYRAGVPDTQYF; V gene: TRBV20-1; J gene: TRBJ2-3; clone size: few; D gene: TRBD2
CDR3 DNA: TGTGCCAGCAATAAAGCGGGAGTCGACAATGAGCAGTTCTTC; CDR3 protein: CASNKAGVDNEQFF; V gene: TRBV12-3/TRBV12-4; J gene: TRBJ2-1; clone size: NA; D gene: TRBD2
CDR3 DNA: TGTGCCAGCAGTGATGATTCTGGCGAGCAGTACTTC; CDR3 protein: CASSDDSGEQYF; V gene: TRBV6-4; J gene: TRBJ2-7; clone size: few; D gene: NA
CDR3 DNA: TGTGCCAGCAGTTACCAACGACAGGTGAGCTCCTACGAGCAGTACTTC; CDR3 protein: CASSYQRQVSSYEQYF; V gene: TRBV6-5; J gene: TRBJ2-7; clone size: NA; D gene: NA
CDR3 DNA: TGTGCCAGCAGGAACGAGGCCGTACCCAAAAACATTCAGTACTTC; CDR3 protein: CASRNEAVPKNIQYF; V gene: TRBV6-5; J gene: TRBJ2-4; clone size: few; D gene: NA
CDR3 DNA: TGTGCCAGCAGCTTAGCTGGACAGGGAGGCGGCTGCACCTTC; CDR3 protein: CASSLAGQGGGCTF; V gene: TRBV7-9; J gene: TRBJ1-2; clone size: NA; D gene: TRBD1
CDR3 DNA: TGTGCCAGTAGTATCTCTCAAGTTGTTAGGGTCTACAATCAGCCCCAGCATTTT; CDR3 protein: CASSISQVVRVYNQPQHF; V gene: TRBV19; J gene: TRBJ1-5; clone size: NA; D gene: NA
CDR3 DNA: TGTGCCAGCAGCCAACAAGACTATGGCTACACCTTC; CDR3 protein: CASSQQDYGYTF; V gene: TRBV3-1; J gene: TRBJ1-2; clone size: few; D gene: NA
CDR3 DNA: TGTGCCAGCAGCGTAGGTGGCGGGGGGGCTGAGCAGTTCTTC; CDR3 protein: CASSVGGGGAEQFF; V gene: TRBV9; J gene: TRBJ2-1; clone size: NA; D gene: TRBD2
CDR3 DNA: TGTGCCAGCAGCTTTCTGGGGTATAATTCACCCCTCCACTTT; CDR3 protein: CASSFLGYNSPLHF; V gene: TRBV5-6; J gene: TRBJ1-6; clone size: NA; D gene: NA
CDR3 DNA: TGTGCCAGCAGTTATGGGGAAAGCTTCTACGAGCAGTACTTC; CDR3 protein: CASSYGESFYEQYF; V gene: TRBV6-6; J gene: TRBJ2-7; clone size: NA; D gene: NA
CDR3 DNA: TGTGCCAGCAACTCCCGCCCGACTAGCGCTGGTGAGCAGTTCTTC; CDR3 protein: CASNSRPTSAGEQFF; V gene: TRBV7-3; J gene: TRBJ2-1; clone size: NA; D gene: TRBD2
CDR3 DNA: TGTGCCAGCAAACCCGACAGGGATTCCTCCTACGAGCAGTACTTC; CDR3 protein: CASKPDRDSSYEQYF; V gene: TRBV28; J gene: TRBJ2-7; clone size: NA; D gene: TRBD1
CDR3 DNA: TGTGCCAGCAGATGGACAGCACAAGAGACCCAGTTCTTC; CDR3 protein: CASRWTAQETQFF; V gene: TRBV5-5; J gene: TRBJ2-1; clone size: NA; D gene: NA
CDR3 DNA: TGCAGTGCAGGGGATGAGGGCTACACCTTC; CDR3 protein: CSAGDEGYTF; V gene: TRBV20-1; J gene: TRBJ1-2; clone size: few; D gene: NA
CDR3 DNA: TGCAGCGTTGCAGCCGGCCAGGGCTATGAGCAGTTCTTC; CDR3 protein: CSVAAGQGYEQFF; V gene: TRBV29-1; J gene: TRBJ2-1; clone size: NA; D gene: NA
CDR3 DNA: TGCAGTGCTACGAAGGCCTCGGTCACAGATACGCAGTATTTT; CDR3 protein: CSATKASVTDTQYF; V gene: TRBV20-1; J gene: TRBJ2-3; clone size: few; D gene: NA
CDR3 DNA: TGTGCCAGCATTGGGTATAGCAATCAGCCCCAGCATTTT; CDR3 protein: CASIGYSNQPQHF; V gene: TRBV2; J gene: TRBJ1-5; clone size: few; D gene: NA
CDR3 DNA: TGTGCCAGTAGTATCGGGACCTCGTATGGCTACACCTTC; CDR3 protein: CASSIGTSYGYTF; V gene: TRBV19; J gene: TRBJ1-2; clone size: NA; D gene: NA
CDR3 DNA: TGCGCCAGCAGCCAAGCCGGGACACTAGCTTGGGGAGCTTTCTTT; CDR3 protein: CASSQAGTLAWGAFF; V gene: TRBV4-1; J gene: TRBJ1-1; clone size: few; D gene: NA
CDR3 DNA: TGCGCCAACAGCTTGGGAGGGTCCGGGAGGAACGAGCAGTACTTC; CDR3 protein: CANSLGGSGRNEQYF; V gene: TRBV5-1; J gene: TRBJ2-7; clone size: NA; D gene: TRBD2
CDR3 DNA: TGTGCCAGCAGCTTGCTAGCGGGGGGGCAAGATACGCAGTATTTT; CDR3 protein: CASSLLAGGQDTQYF; V gene: TRBV6-5; J gene: TRBJ2-3; clone size: NA; D gene: TRBD2
CDR3 DNA: TGTGCCAGCAGCTCCCGGACAGGGGGTTCGGTGAACACTGAAGCTTTCTTT; CDR3 protein: CASSSRTGGSVNTEAFF; V gene: TRBV7-9; J gene: TRBJ1-1; clone size: once; D gene: TRBD1
CDR3 DNA: TGCAGTGCTAGAGCCCCCAGCGGGGTCCTCACCACGCAGTATTTT; CDR3 protein: CSARAPSGVLTTQYF; V gene: TRBV20-1; J gene: TRBJ2-3; clone size: NA; D gene: TRBD2
CDR3 DNA: TGTGCCAGCAGCCAAGGGTCAGCGGCACGGGTGGAGACCCAGTACTTC; CDR3 protein: CASSQGSAARVETQYF; V gene: TRBV3-1; J gene: TRBJ2-5; clone size: few; D gene: NA
CDR3 DNA: TGTGCCAGCAGCTTATCCCGGGCACGCTTGGACTGGCAGTACTTC; CDR3 protein: CASSLSRARLDWQYF; V gene: TRBV7-8; J gene: TRBJ2-7; clone size: few; D gene: NA
CDR3 DNA: TGTGCAACCAGCACCGACCCCGGGACGGAGTTCTATGGCTACACCTTC; CDR3 protein: CATSTDPGTEFYGYTF; V gene: TRBV15; J gene: TRBJ1-2; clone size: NA; D gene: NA